The sequence of this TCR beta chain was determined in a study of control samples from healthy donors and cancer patients. Germline V gene data show CDR1 as MNHNS and CDR2 as SASEGT. CDR3 size: 16 residues. J lost 0 bases, V lost 4 bases, and 8 bases had no gene match. Libraries were prepared by immunoSEQ multiplex PCR; TCRdb keeps only in-frame clonotypes and omits some of them. Here the sample spans roughly 120,000 clones, roughly nine tenths being singletons. This chain connects TRBV6-1 to TRBJ1-1, with 7 bases that match TRBD1. The receptor was isolated from a woman between 50 and 59 years old with colorectal cancer. The sequencing input was PBMCs. In nucleotides, the CDR3 is TGTGCCAGCAGTGGAGGGGACAGATACATGAACACTGAAGCTTTCTTT. Protein: CASSGGDRYMNTEAFF.